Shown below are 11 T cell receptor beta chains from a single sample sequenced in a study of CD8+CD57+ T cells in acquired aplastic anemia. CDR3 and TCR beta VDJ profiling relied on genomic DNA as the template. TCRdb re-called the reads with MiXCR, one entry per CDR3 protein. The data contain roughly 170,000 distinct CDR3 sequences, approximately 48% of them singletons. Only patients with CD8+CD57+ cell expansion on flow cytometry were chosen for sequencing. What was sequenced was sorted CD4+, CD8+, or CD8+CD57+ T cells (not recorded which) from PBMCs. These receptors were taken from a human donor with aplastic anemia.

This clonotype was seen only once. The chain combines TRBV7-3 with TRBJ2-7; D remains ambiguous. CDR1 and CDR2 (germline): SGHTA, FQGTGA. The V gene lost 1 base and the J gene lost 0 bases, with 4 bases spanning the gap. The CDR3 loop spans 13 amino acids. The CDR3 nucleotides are TGTGCCAGCAGCTTAAAGGGCTCCTACGAGCAGTACTTC. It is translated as CASSLKGSYEQYF.

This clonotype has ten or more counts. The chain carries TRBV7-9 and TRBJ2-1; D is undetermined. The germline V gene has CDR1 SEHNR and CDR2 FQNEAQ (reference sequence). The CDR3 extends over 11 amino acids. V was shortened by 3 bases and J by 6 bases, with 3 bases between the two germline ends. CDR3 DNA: TGTGCCAGCAGCTTTATCAATGAGCAGTTCTTC. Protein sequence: CASSFINEQFF. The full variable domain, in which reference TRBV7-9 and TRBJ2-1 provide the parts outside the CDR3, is DTGVSQNPRHKITKRGQNVTFRCDPISEHNRLYWYRQTLGQGPEFLTYFQNEAQLEKSRLLSDRFSAERPKGSFSTLEIQRTEQGDSAMYLCASSFINEQFFGPGTRLTVL.

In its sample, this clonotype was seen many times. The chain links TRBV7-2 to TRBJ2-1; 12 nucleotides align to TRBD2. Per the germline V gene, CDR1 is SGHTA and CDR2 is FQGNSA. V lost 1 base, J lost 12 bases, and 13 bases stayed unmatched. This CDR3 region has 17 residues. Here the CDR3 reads CASSLVSASGGASWQFF. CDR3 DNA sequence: TGTGCCAGCAGCTTAGTTTCGGCTAGCGGGGGGGCCTCTTGGCAGTTCTTC.

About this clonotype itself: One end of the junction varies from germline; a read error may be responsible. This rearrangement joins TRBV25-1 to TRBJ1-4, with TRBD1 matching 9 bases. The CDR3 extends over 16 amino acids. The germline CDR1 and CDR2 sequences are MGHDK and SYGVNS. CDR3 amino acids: CASSDRSGTGNGKLFF. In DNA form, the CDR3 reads TGTGCCAGCAGTGATCGATCCGGGACAGGGAATGGAAAACTGTTTTTT.

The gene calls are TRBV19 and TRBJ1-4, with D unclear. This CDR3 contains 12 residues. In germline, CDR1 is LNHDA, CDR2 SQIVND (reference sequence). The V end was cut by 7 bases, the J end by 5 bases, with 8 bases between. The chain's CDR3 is CASMSSNEKLFF. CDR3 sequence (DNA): TGTGCCAGTATGAGTTCCAATGAAAAACTGTTTTTT.

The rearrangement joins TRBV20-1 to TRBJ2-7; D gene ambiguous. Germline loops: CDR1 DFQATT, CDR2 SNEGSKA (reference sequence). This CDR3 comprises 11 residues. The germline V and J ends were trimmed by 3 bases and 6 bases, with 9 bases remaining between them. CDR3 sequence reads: CSARGSSEQYF. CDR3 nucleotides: TGCAGTGCTAGGGGGTCGTCCGAGCAGTACTTC.

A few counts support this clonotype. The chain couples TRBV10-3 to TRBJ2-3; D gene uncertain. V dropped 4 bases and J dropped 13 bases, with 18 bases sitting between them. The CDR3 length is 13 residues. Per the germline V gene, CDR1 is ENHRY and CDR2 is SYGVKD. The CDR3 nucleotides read TGTGCCATCAGTGCCCCTCTCTCCGCCGTTGAGTATTTT. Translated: CAISAPLSAVEYF.

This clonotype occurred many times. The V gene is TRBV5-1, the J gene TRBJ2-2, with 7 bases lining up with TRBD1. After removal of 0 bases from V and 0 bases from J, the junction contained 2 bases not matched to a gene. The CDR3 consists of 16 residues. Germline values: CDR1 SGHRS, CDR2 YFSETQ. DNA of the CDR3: TGCGCCAGCAGCTTGGCCGGGACAGCGAACACCGGGGAGCTGTTTTTT. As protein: CASSLAGTANTGELFF.

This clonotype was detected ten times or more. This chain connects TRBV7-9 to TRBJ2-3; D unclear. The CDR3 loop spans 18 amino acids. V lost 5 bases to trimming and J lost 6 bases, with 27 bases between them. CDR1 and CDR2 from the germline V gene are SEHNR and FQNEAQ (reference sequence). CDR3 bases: TGTGCCAGCAGCCAAAACACTTGGTGGCAGTCTAAAGAGGATACGCAGTATTTT. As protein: CASSQNTWWQSKEDTQYF.

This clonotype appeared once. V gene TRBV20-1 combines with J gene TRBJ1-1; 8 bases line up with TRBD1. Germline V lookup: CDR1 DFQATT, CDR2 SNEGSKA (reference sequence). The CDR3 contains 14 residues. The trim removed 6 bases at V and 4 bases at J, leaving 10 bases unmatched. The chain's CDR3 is CSAPSAGGFTEAFF. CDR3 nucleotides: TGCAGTGCCCCCTCGGCAGGGGGCTTCACTGAAGCTTTCTTT.

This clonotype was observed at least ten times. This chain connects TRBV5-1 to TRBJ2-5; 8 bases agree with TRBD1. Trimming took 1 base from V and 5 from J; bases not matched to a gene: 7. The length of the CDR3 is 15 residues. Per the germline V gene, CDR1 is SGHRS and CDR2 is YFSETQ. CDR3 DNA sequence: TGCGCCAGCAGCTTGATAGGACAGGGATCGGAGACCCAGTACTTC. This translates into CASSLIGQGSETQYF.